One and the same sample provided the 15 T cell receptor beta chains below, sequenced in a study of regulatory T cells in long-lasting Graves disease. Time point specified: newly diagnosed GD, antithyroid drugs for less than 3 months. From PBMCs, RNA was extracted and then used to make the TCR library. With iRepertoire HTBI primers and Arm-PCR of CDR3 regions, TCR beta libraries were built. TCRdb reanalysed the multiplex PCR reads using MiXCR and keeps one entry per CDR3 protein. The sample holds approximately 350,000 distinct CDR3 sequences, around 16% seen once. The same data also contributed to another study, on T cells in Graves' hyperthyroidism and ophthalmopathy.

Material: peripheral blood mononuclear cells (PBMCs), obtained at new diagnosis, from a patient treated with antithyroid drugs. Receptor source: a woman younger than 35 with Graves disease.

V is TRBV4-2 and J is TRBJ2-7, with D perhaps TRBD1 or TRBD2 (5 bases each). Deletions cut 0 bases from V and 1 base from J, with 10 bases between. Germline V gene sequence: CDR1 LGHNA, CDR2 YNFKEQ. This CDR3 region has 15 residues. Here the CDR3 reads CASSQEAGRSYEQYF. In DNA, the CDR3 is TGTGCCAGCAGCCAAGAGGCAGGGAGATCCTACGAGCAGTACTTC.

The chain joins TRBV20-1 to TRBJ1-5, with a possible D match to TRBD1 (5 bases). This CDR3 has 17 amino acids. V gave up 2 bases and J gave up 3 bases, with 20 bases separating them. Germline V lookup: CDR1 DFQATT, CDR2 SNEGSKA (reference sequence). CDR3 nucleotide sequence: TGCAGTGCTAGACCTCCGTGGGGGAGGGACGTCAATCAGCCCCAGCATTTT. Translation: CSARPPWGRDVNQPQHF.

This clonotype was counted only a few times. The CDR3 DNA reads TGTGCCAGCAGCGTAGCGGCGGGGGGGAACTACAATGAGCAGTTCTTC. Amino acid sequence: CASSVAAGGNYNEQFF. The V gene is TRBV9, the J gene TRBJ2-1, with TRBD2 matching over 9 bases. Unmatched junction bases numbered 4, after V lost 0 bases and J lost 3 bases. This CDR3 is built from 16 residues. Germline lookup yields CDR1 SGDLS and CDR2 YYNGEE.

The table lists this clonotype with many counts. This rearrangement joins TRBV5-1 to TRBJ2-3; D might be TRBD1 (6 bases). Deletions cut 3 bases from V and 1 base from J, with 21 bases between. CDR1 and CDR2 from the germline V gene are SGHRS and YFSETQ. The CDR3 consists of 18 residues. Written as DNA, the CDR3 is TGCGCCAGCAGCTCCGGGGCCGTAACAGGGATGGGCACAGATACGCAGTATTTT. It yields the protein CASSSGAVTGMGTDTQYF.

The V call is TRBV24-1, the J call TRBJ2-7; TRBD1 matches 7 bases. The CDR3 loop spans 18 amino acids. CDR1 KGHDR and CDR2 SFDVKD come from the germline V gene. The junction had 18 bases not matched to a gene; V was cut back by 4 bases and J by 4 bases. The CDR3 bases are TGTGCCACCAGTGAAAGGGGGCCATGGACCGAAAAACCTTACGAGCAGTACTTC. It specifies CATSERGPWTEKPYEQYF.

This clonotype has at least ten counts. The chain joins TRBV19 to TRBJ1-1; no firm D call. The germline V gene has CDR1 LNHDA and CDR2 SQIVND (reference sequence). The V and J ends lost 6 bases and 2 bases respectively, with 16 bases between them. The CDR3 length is 15 residues. The chain's CDR3 is CASRVEARENTEAFF. CDR3 coding DNA: TGTGCCAGTAGGGTTGAGGCCCGGGAAAACACTGAAGCTTTCTTT. Based on the CDR3 plus reference TRBV19 and TRBJ1-1, the full variable domain is DGGITQSPKYLFRKEGQNVTLSCEQNLNHDAMYWYRQDPGQGLRLIYYSQIVNDFQKGDIAEGYSVSREKKESFPLTVTSAQKNPTAFYLCASRVEARENTEAFFGQGTRLTVV.

This clonotype was observed many times. The chain joins TRBV5-1 to TRBJ1-1, with 8 bases that match TRBD1. J was trimmed by 4 bases and V by 4 bases; bases with no gene match: 6. There are 14 residues in the CDR3. Looked up from germline, CDR1 is SGHRS and CDR2 is YFSETQ. The CDR3 loop reads CASSAGGGGTEAFF. The CDR3 DNA sequence: TGCGCCAGCAGCGCAGGGGGCGGGGGCACTGAAGCTTTCTTT. Using reference TRBV5-1 and TRBJ1-1 for the parts outside the CDR3, the full variable domain is KAGVTQTPRYLIKTRGQQVTLSCSPISGHRSVSWYQQTPGQGLQFLFEYFSETQRNKGNFPGRFSGRQFSNSRSEMNVSTLELGDSALYLCASSAGGGGTEAFFGQGTRLTVV.

Ten or more counts support this clonotype. This rearrangement joins TRBV30 to TRBJ1-5; no clear D. Germline CDR1 GTSNPN, CDR2 SVGIG (reference sequence). The CDR3 length is 13 residues. With 1 base removed from V and 5 bases from J, the gap between germline ends came to 9 bases. CDR3 residues: CAWSEGIDQPQHF. In nucleotides, the CDR3 is TGTGCCTGGAGTGAGGGAATCGATCAGCCCCAGCATTTT.

This clonotype occurred a few times. The chain joins TRBV6-1 to TRBJ1-2; TRBD1 might be the D (5 bases). This CDR3 is built from 15 residues. V lost 5 bases, J lost 1 base, and 14 bases lay in between. Germline V gene sequence: CDR1 MNHNS, CDR2 SASEGT. CDR3 bases: TGTGCCAGCAGTAGGCAGGGTGCCAGTAACTATGGCTACACCTTC. Translating gives CASSRQGASNYGYTF.

The sample holds many counts of this clonotype. The genes are TRBV15 and TRBJ2-3; 8 nucleotides align to TRBD2. Trimming at V came to 9 bases and at J to 4 bases, leaving 6 bases not matched to a gene. The germline V gene has CDR1 LNHNV and CDR2 YYDKDF (reference sequence). The CDR3 has 13 amino acids. The CDR3 DNA is TGTGCCACGCGAGCGGGGGTCGCAGATACGCAGTATTTT. Translated, it gives CATRAGVADTQYF.

This clonotype was detected ten times or more. The chain uses TRBV11-1 and TRBJ1-1; the match to TRBD1 covers 7 bases. This CDR3 region has 16 residues. CDR1 is SGHAT and CDR2 is FQDESV in the germline V gene (reference sequence). The J segment lost 11 bases and the V segment lost 1 base, leaving 16 bases of the junction unmatched. The CDR3 DNA reads as TGTGCCAGCAGCTTAGGAGAACGGCAGGGGGTCGTGGGTGCTTTCTTT. Protein product: CASSLGERQGVVGAFF.

J is TRBJ1-6 and V is TRBV6-1, with unresolved D. CDR1 is MNHNS and CDR2 is SASEGT in the germline V gene. The CDR3 is made up of 14 amino acids. V lost 3 bases and J 9 bases, leaving 12 bases between the germline ends. CDR3: CASSEATRGSPLHF. The DNA of the CDR3 is TGTGCCAGCAGTGAGGCTACCAGAGGTTCACCCCTCCACTTT.

To note about this clonotype: A read error may account for a junction end that differs from germline. This chain joins TRBV5-8 and TRBJ1-6, with a tentative D call TRBD1 (6 bases). The CDR3 is 15 amino acids. The germline V gene encodes CDR1 SGHTS and CDR2 YDEGEE. The CDR3 loop is CASSGTGILNSPLHF. DNA of the CDR3: TGCGCCAGCAGCGGAACAGGGATCCTTAATTCACCCCTCCACTTT.

In its sample, this clonotype was seen many times. The J gene is TRBJ2-2, the V gene TRBV7-9; 9 bases are shared with TRBD1. The CDR3 consists of 13 residues. CDR1 is SEHNR and CDR2 is FQNEAQ in the germline V gene (reference sequence). V shed 8 bases, J shed 4 bases, and the junction held 2 bases outside the gene matches. In DNA, the CDR3 is TGTGCCAGCGACAGGGGGACCACCGGGGAGCTGTTTTTT. It translates to CASDRGTTGELFF.

V and J are TRBV5-1 and TRBJ2-2; TRBD2 matches 12 bases. Germline CDR1 reads SGHRS; CDR2 reads YFSETQ. CDR3 length equals 16 residues. Trimming cost V 4 bases and J 4 bases; bases outside gene matches: 5. The CDR3 sequence: CASSSRTSGITGELFF. CDR3 nucleotides: TGCGCCAGCAGCAGCCGGACTAGCGGGATCACCGGGGAGCTGTTTTTT.